This TCR beta chain came from a study of blood T cell repertoires in COVID-19. Study in general: In each case, the material was cDNA or gDNA derived from T cells, B-cell-depleted T cells, or PBMCs.

This clone appeared a single time. Assay: immunoSEQ multiplex PCR; the TCRdb copy retains only in-frame clones and omits some. The sample contains roughly 300,000 clones, less than 90% of which appear only once. This CDR3 region has 12 residues. V was trimmed by 2 bases and J by 11 bases, leaving 12 bases between them. The sequenced material came from PBMCs or T cells enriched from blood (not recorded which). The TCR was taken from a woman under 40 who had recovered from COVID-19. V usage is TRBV12-3 or TRBV12-4 and J usage is TRBJ1-1, with unresolved D. As DNA, the CDR3 is TGTGCCAGCAGTTTATATGATAACGGGGCTTTCTTT. Its translation is CASSLYDNGAFF.